Below, 11 T cell receptor beta chains from the same sample are listed, as sequenced in a study of blood T cells in healthy people across ages. It was with a sample-barcoded 5' primer and a J-beta primer mix that a second PCR of about 6 to 11 cycles was run. TCRdb analysed the 5' RACE reads with MiXCR anew, one entry per CDR3 protein. This table has roughly 2 million distinct CDR3 sequences, about 49% appearing once. Sequenced: blood. Source of these receptors: a woman between 35 and 50 years old in good health.

This clonotype was seen a few times. V usage is TRBV20-1 and J usage is TRBJ2-5, with D unresolved. The CDR3 is 13 amino acids. The germline V gene encodes CDR1 DFQATT and CDR2 SNEGSKA (reference sequence). V lost 6 bases and J lost 4, with 15 bases in between. CDR3 protein: CSASDTGSETQYF. The CDR3 DNA reads TGCAGTGCGAGCGACACGGGCTCAGAGACCCAGTACTTC.

About this clonotype: A much more abundant neighbour one base away suggests this may be a read error. The chain employs TRBV14 and TRBJ2-7; 9 bases line up with TRBD1. The germline V gene has CDR1 SGHDN and CDR2 FVKESK. The CDR3 is 15 residues long. V shed 1 base and J 3 bases; nucleotides not matched to a gene: 4. The CDR3 here is CASSQVGTGYYEQYF. In DNA, the CDR3 is TGTGCCAGCAGCCAAGTTGGGACAGGGTACTACGAGCAGTACTTC.

This chain connects TRBV7-2 to TRBJ2-3, with 8 nucleotides matching TRBD1. The germline V gene has CDR1 SGHTA and CDR2 FQGNSA. This CDR3 contains 14 residues. The V segment lost 8 bases and the J segment 5 bases; nucleotides outside the gene matches: 9. CDR3: CASALGTGGDTQYF. The CDR3 nucleotides read TGTGCCAGCGCGCTAGGGACAGGTGGAGATACGCAGTATTTT.

The chain employs TRBV25-1 and TRBJ1-5; possibly TRBD1 for D (6 bases). Germline CDR1 and CDR2: MGHDK and SYGVNS. Trimming cost V 7 bases and J 4 bases, with 14 bases left between them. CDR3 length: 14 amino acids. The CDR3 DNA sequence: TGTGCCAGCATTCTAAGGGGGGTAAATCAGCCCCAGCATTTT. Amino acids: CASILRGVNQPQHF.

The rearrangement joins TRBV3-1 to TRBJ1-1; D call uncertain. CDR3 size: 14 residues. Germline V CDR1 and CDR2: LGHDT, YNNKEL (reference sequence). The germline V and J ends were trimmed by 3 bases and 1 base, with 9 bases remaining between them. Here the CDR3 reads CASSQHRENTEAFF. CDR3 DNA sequence: TGTGCCAGCAGCCAGCATCGGGAGAACACTGAAGCTTTCTTT.

The gene calls are TRBV4-3 and TRBJ2-1; the D gene is possibly TRBD1 (6 bases). Germline-derived CDR1 and CDR2 are LGHNA and YSLEER. Trimming took 0 bases from V and 8 from J, leaving 11 bases between them. The CDR3 loop spans 14 amino acids. CDR3 bases: TGCGCCAGCAGCCAAGATCCTAAGGGGGATGAGCAGTTCTTC. It yields the protein CASSQDPKGDEQFF.

Only one count was recorded for this clonotype. V usage is TRBV20-1 and J usage is TRBJ1-2; perhaps TRBD1 as D (6 bases). Germline values: CDR1 DFQATT, CDR2 SNEGSKA (reference sequence). This CDR3 spans 13 amino acids. Trimming removed 3 bases at V and 3 bases at J, with 11 bases between. The CDR3 sequence is CSAREQGYYGYTF. The CDR3 DNA sequence: TGCAGTGCTAGGGAACAGGGATACTATGGCTACACCTTC.

This rearrangement joins TRBV24-1 to TRBJ2-4; 8 positions agree with TRBD2. Looked up from germline, CDR1 is KGHDR and CDR2 is SFDVKD. This CDR3 comprises 17 residues. J lost 2 bases, V lost 3 bases, and 8 bases had no gene match. CDR3: CATSDPEAGGTKNIQYF. In DNA, the CDR3 is TGTGCCACCAGTGATCCGGAGGCGGGGGGAACCAAAAACATTCAGTACTTC.

The V call is TRBV9, the J call TRBJ1-6; D remains unclear. The germline gives CDR1 SGDLS, CDR2 YYNGEE. The V and J ends lost 0 bases and 7 bases respectively, with 11 bases between them. The CDR3 covers 15 residues. CDR3 DNA sequence: TGTGCCAGCAGCGTAGCTGGATTGGAGAATTCACCCCTCCACTTT. Translated, it gives CASSVAGLENSPLHF.

The chain combines TRBV5-6 with TRBJ1-2, with unresolved D. Looked up from germline, CDR1 is SGHDT and CDR2 is YYEEEE. CDR3 length equals 15 residues. Trimming removed 3 bases at V and 1 base at J, with 13 bases between. The CDR3 loop reads CASSSSGNFNYGYTF. CDR3 coding DNA: TGTGCCAGCAGCTCCTCCGGGAACTTTAACTATGGCTACACCTTC.

The rearrangement links TRBV21-1 to TRBJ2-3; no check of the table's D call, TRBD2, against the DNA was made. TRBV21-1 is listed as a pseudogene. The CDR3 sequence is 14 residues long. The CDR3 DNA is TGTGCCAGCATCGGGGCTAGCAGCACAGATACGCAGTATTTT. Amino acids: CASIGASSTDTQYF.